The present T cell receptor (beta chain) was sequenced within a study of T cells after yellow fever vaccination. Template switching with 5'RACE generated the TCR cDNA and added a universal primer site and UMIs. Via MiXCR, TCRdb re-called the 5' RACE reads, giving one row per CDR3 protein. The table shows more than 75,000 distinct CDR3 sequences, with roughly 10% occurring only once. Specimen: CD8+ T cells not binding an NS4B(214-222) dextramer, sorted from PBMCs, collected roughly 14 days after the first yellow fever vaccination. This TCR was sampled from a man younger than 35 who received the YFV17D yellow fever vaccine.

The chain's CDR3 is CASSGDVRWDRGLGQETQYF. The DNA for the CDR3 is TGTGCCAGCTCCGGGGACGTCCGGTGGGACAGGGGGCTGGGGCAAGAGACCCAGTACTTC. The genes are TRBV3-1 and TRBJ2-5, with 12 bases matching TRBD1. CDR1 and CDR2 (germline): LGHDT, YNNKEL (reference sequence). CDR3 length: 20 amino acids. V lost 8 bases to trimming and J lost 2 bases; unmatched junction nucleotides: 21.